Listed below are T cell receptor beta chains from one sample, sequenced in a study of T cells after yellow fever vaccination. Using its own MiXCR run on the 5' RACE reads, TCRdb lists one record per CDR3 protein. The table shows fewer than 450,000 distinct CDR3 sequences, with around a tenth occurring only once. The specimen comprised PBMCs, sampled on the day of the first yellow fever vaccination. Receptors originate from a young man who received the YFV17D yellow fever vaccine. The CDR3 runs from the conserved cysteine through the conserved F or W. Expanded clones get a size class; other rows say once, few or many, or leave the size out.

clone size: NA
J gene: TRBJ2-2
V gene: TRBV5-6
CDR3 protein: CASSLAGGFVTGELFF

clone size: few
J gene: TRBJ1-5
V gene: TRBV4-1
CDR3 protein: CASSQSDNQPQHF

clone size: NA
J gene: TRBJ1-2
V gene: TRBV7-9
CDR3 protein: CASSSKRTGMEGYTF

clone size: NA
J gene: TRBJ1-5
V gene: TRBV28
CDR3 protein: CASSLSGKGNQPQHF

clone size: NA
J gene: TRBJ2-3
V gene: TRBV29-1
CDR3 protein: CSVEPLGTTDTQYF

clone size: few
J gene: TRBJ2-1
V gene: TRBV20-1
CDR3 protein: CSAREAPGPEQFF

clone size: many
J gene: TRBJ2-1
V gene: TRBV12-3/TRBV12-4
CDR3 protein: CASRPPTSGGYNEQFF

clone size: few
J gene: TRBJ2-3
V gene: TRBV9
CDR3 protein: CASSAQGSTDTQYF

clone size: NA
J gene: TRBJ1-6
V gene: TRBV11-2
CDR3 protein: CASSLGSVRNSPLHF

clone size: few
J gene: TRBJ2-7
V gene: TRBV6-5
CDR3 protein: CASSYDPGLSYEQYF

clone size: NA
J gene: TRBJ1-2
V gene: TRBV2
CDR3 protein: CASRDRPLYGGYTF

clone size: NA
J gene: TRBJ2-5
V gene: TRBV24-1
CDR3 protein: CATSDWGTEQETQYF